This TCR beta chain was sequenced in a study of OX40 agonist ivuxolimab in advanced cancers. Sequencing was performed with immunoSEQ multiplex PCR; in TCRdb, only in-frame clones are kept and a portion is missing. The sample yields tens of thousands of clones, around 83% seen once. The germline V and J ends were trimmed by 7 bases and 7 bases, with 14 bases remaining between them. CDR3 size: 13 residues. CDR1 and CDR2 from the germline V gene are LNHDA and SQIVND (reference sequence). V gene TRBV19 combines with J gene TRBJ1-5; D is unclear. The source was CD4+ or CD8+ T cells sorted from blood, collected in a trial of the OX40 agonist ivuxolimab. This TCR was recovered from an adult with an advanced solid tumor such as melanoma, head and neck, liver or kidney cancer. The CDR3 nucleotides read TGTGCCAGTACCCCCGGTTTAGGACAGCCCCAGCATTTT. Protein: CASTPGLGQPQHF.